The 22 T cell receptor beta chains listed next were all sequenced from one sample in a study of blood T cell repertoires in COVID-19 (dated by TCRdb to 2020 to 2022). The receptor library was made with the immunoSEQ multiplex PCR assay. The clones in this table, taken by TCRdb from immuneACCESS, are in-frame only. Not every clone is retained; where verified, under half of the shortfall comes from an unresolved V gene, and the cause of the rest is unknown. This sample lists under 250,000 clones; around nine tenths were detected once. Roughly 2.6% of the sample is held by the ten biggest clonotypes. Sequencing was performed on peripheral blood. These receptors were collected from a woman in her fifties or sixties with acute or convalescent COVID-19.

This clone was detected once. This chain connects TRBV27 to TRBJ1-1, with D unresolved. This CDR3 comprises 12 residues. Per germline, CDR1 MNHEY and CDR2 SMNVEV (reference sequence). V lost 6 bases and J lost 4, with 9 bases in between. CDR3 residues: CASSSSPTEAFF. CDR3 in DNA: TGTGCCAGCAGCTCCTCCCCCACTGAAGCTTTCTTT.

J is TRBJ2-7 and V is TRBV7-8, with D unclear. Trimming took off 4 bases at V and 3 bases at J, with 19 bases between the two ends. The CDR3 runs to 16 residues. CDR1 and CDR2 from the germline V gene are SGHVS and FQNEAQ. The CDR3 is CASSSRVEQGNYEQYF. The DNA for the CDR3 is TGTGCCAGCAGCTCCCGGGTCGAGCAAGGAAACTACGAGCAGTACTTC.

The chain combines TRBV30 with TRBJ1-3; D is perhaps TRBD1 (5 bases). This CDR3 is 14 amino acids long. The germline gives CDR1 GTSNPN, CDR2 SVGIG (reference sequence). Trimming stripped 3 bases from V and 0 bases from J, with 9 bases between. DNA of the CDR3: TGTGCCTGGAGCCCAGGGATCTCTGGAAACACCATATATTTT. It is translated as CAWSPGISGNTIYF.

This clone has only one observation. The gene calls are TRBV5-1 and TRBJ2-5; 7 nucleotides align to TRBD1. Germline V lookup: CDR1 SGHRS, CDR2 YFSETQ. Germline trimming cut 0 bases from V and 2 bases from J; bases unmatched to any gene: 4. This CDR3 is 15 amino acids long. CDR3 bases: TGCGCCAGCAGCTTGGCGACAGGGATACAAGAGACCCAGTACTTC. The encoded protein is CASSLATGIQETQYF. The variable domain in full, with the rest retrieved from reference TRBV5-1 and TRBJ2-5, is KAGVTQTPRYLIKTRGQQVTLSCSPISGHRSVSWYQQTPGQGLQFLFEYFSETQRNKGNFPGRFSGRQFSNSRSEMNVSTLELGDSALYLCASSLATGIQETQYFGPGTRLLVL.

This chain joins TRBV7-8 and TRBJ2-2; TRBD1 is a possible D gene (6 bases). CDR1 is SGHVS, CDR2 FQNEAQ, per germline. V shed 1 base and J shed 5 bases, with 11 bases lying between them. CDR3 length: 15 residues. CDR3 loop: CASSLGRGGTGELFF. CDR3 sequence (DNA): TGTGCCAGCAGCTTAGGCAGGGGCGGGACCGGGGAGCTGTTTTTT.

This chain joins TRBV7-2 and TRBJ2-3; D gene ambiguous. Trimming removed 5 bases from V and 2 bases from J, with 14 bases in between. Germline V gene sequence: CDR1 SGHTA, CDR2 FQGNSA. This CDR3 is 15 amino acids long. CDR3 bases: TGTGCCAGCAGCCCCAACTTGCAGGCCACAGATACGCAGTATTTT. Translation gives CASSPNLQATDTQYF.

V gene TRBV28 combines with J gene TRBJ1-2; the D is unclear. Germline CDR1 MDHEN, CDR2 SYDVKM. The CDR3 length is 12 residues. V was trimmed by 3 bases and J by 2 bases, leaving 4 bases between them. CDR3 residues: CASSFENYGYTF. The DNA for the CDR3 is TGTGCCAGCAGTTTCGAGAACTATGGCTACACCTTC.

This rearrangement joins TRBV28 to TRBJ2-3; weak D call: TRBD2 (5 bases). The CDR3 consists of 15 residues. Germline CDR1 MDHEN, CDR2 SYDVKM. V was pared by 8 bases and J by 5 bases, with 20 bases between. This chain's CDR3 is CASWRPSSLGDTQYF. The CDR3, as DNA: TGTGCCAGCTGGAGGCCGTCGTCTTTAGGAGATACGCAGTATTTT.

The V call is TRBV25-1, the J call TRBJ2-3; 11 nucleotides align to TRBD2. There are 16 residues in the CDR3. V trimming: 3 bases; J trimming: 5 bases; junction bases outside the gene matches: 7. Germline V gene sequence: CDR1 MGHDK, CDR2 SYGVNS. The CDR3 spells CASSDPSGGQGDTQYF. The DNA for the CDR3 is TGTGCCAGCAGTGATCCTAGCGGGGGGCAGGGAGATACGCAGTATTTT.

This sequence joins TRBV7-2 and TRBJ1-3; D not certain. Trimming left V 5 bases short and J 9 bases short, with 8 bases between. Looked up from germline, CDR1 is SGHTA and CDR2 is FQGNSA. CDR3 size: 11 residues. Written as DNA, the CDR3 is TGTGCCAGCAGCCCTTCAGGCACCATATATTTT. The encoded protein is CASSPSGTIYF.

The V gene is TRBV7-2, the J gene TRBJ1-2; D is unresolved. Trimming cost V 1 base and J 5 bases, with 8 bases left between them. There are 13 residues in the CDR3. From germline, CDR1 is SGHTA and CDR2 FQGNSA. The CDR3 DNA sequence: TGTGCCAGCAGCTTAGTGGCTGATTATGGCTACACCTTC. Encoded protein: CASSLVADYGYTF.

This chain connects TRBV7-9 to TRBJ2-7; possibly TRBD1 for D (6 bases). V was trimmed by 1 base and J by 5 bases, leaving 12 bases between them. Germline CDR1 reads SEHNR; CDR2 reads FQNEAQ (reference sequence). The CDR3 is made up of 14 amino acids. CDR3 loop: CASSLGRGSDEQYF. The CDR3 DNA follows: TGTGCCAGCAGCTTAGGCAGGGGCAGCGACGAGCAGTACTTC.

The gene calls are TRBV6-5 and TRBJ2-7; 9 nucleotides align to TRBD1. The junction had 9 bases not matched to a gene; V was cut back by 7 bases and J by 2 bases. The CDR3 sequence is 15 residues long. Germline V lookup: CDR1 MNHEY, CDR2 SVGAGI. The CDR3 region has the DNA TGTGCCAGCACCACACGACAGGGGGAGACCTACGAGCAGTACTTC. Protein product: CASTTRQGETYEQYF.

This clone occurred once. The germline gene is not matched at one end of the junction; a read error may be the cause. The CDR3 DNA sequence: TGTGCCAGCAGCCCAAACAGGCGGACTACTGAAAAACTGTTTTTT. It is translated as CASSPNRRTTEKLFF. This chain uses TRBV5-6 with TRBJ1-4; D is possibly TRBD1 (5 bases). CDR1 and CDR2 (germline): SGHDT, YYEEEE. The CDR3 is made up of 15 amino acids. Using reference TRBV5-6 and TRBJ1-4 for the parts outside the CDR3, the full variable domain is DAGVTQSPTHLIKTRGQQVTLRCSPKSGHDTVSWYQQALGQGPQFIFQYYEEEERQRGNFPDRFSGHQFPNYSSELNVNALLLGDSALYLCASSPNRRTTEKLFFGSGTQLSVL.

In nucleotides, the CDR3 is TGTGCCAGCAGACTCGGGACAGGGACTGAAGCTTTCTTT. It translates to CASRLGTGTEAFF. The genes are TRBV28 and TRBJ1-1; 9 bases are shared with TRBD1. Per the germline V gene, CDR1 is MDHEN and CDR2 is SYDVKM. V was pared by 6 bases and J by 5 bases, with 4 bases of the junction left unmatched. This CDR3 is 13 amino acids long.

This sequence joins TRBV28 and TRBJ2-7, with D possibly TRBD2 on 6 matching bases. The germline CDR1 and CDR2 sequences are MDHEN and SYDVKM. The ends were cut back, 2 bases at V and 4 bases at J, with 9 bases in the middle. The CDR3 runs 13 residues. The CDR3 DNA sequence: TGTGCCAGCAGTTTACCTCTAGCGTACGAGCAGTACTTC. Translation: CASSLPLAYEQYF.

The chain couples TRBV3-1 (or the pseudogene TRBV3-2) to TRBJ1-3; no firm D call. CDR3 length equals 11 residues. Per the germline V gene, CDR1 is LGHDT and CDR2 is YNNKEL (reference sequence). Trimming stripped 4 bases from V and 8 bases from J, with 6 bases between. CDR3 bases: TGTGCCAGCAGCCCGGCGGACACCATATATTTT. Protein: CASSPADTIYF.

J is TRBJ2-1 and V is TRBV5-1; 7 positions match TRBD1. There are 15 residues in the CDR3. Germline lookup yields CDR1 SGHRS and CDR2 YFSETQ. With 4 bases clipped from V and 0 bases from J, the junction kept 4 bases outside the gene matches. The CDR3 bases are TGCGCCAGCAGCGACAGGGCGAGCTCCTACAATGAGCAGTTCTTC. Amino acids: CASSDRASSYNEQFF. Variable domain in full (rest from reference TRBV5-1 and TRBJ2-1): KAGVTQTPRYLIKTRGQQVTLSCSPISGHRSVSWYQQTPGQGLQFLFEYFSETQRNKGNFPGRFSGRQFSNSRSEMNVSTLELGDSALYLCASSDRASSYNEQFFGPGTRLTVL.

V gene TRBV11-2 combines with J gene TRBJ1-5; perhaps TRBD1 as D (5 bases). The CDR3 is 15 residues long. Between the trimmed V and J ends, which lost 2 bases and 6 bases, there was a span of 14 bases. Germline loops: CDR1 SGHAT, CDR2 FQNNGV. The DNA for the CDR3 is TGTGCCAGCAGCTTAACCCCCAGGGCAGCTCAGCCCCAGCATTTT. Translating it yields CASSLTPRAAQPQHF. The full variable domain, in which reference TRBV11-2 and TRBJ1-5 provide the parts outside the CDR3, is EAGVAQSPRYKIIEKRQSVAFWCNPISGHATLYWYQQILGQGPKLLIQFQNNGVVDDSQLPKDRFSAERLKGVDSTLKIQPAKLEDSAVYLCASSLTPRAAQPQHFGDGTRLSIL.

The chain carries TRBV10-1 and TRBJ2-7; a weak D match, TRBD1 (6 bases). CDR1 WNHNN and CDR2 SYGVQD come from the germline V gene (reference sequence). V was pared by 8 bases and J by 0 bases, with 11 bases between. This CDR3 has 13 residues. DNA for the CDR3: TGCGCCAGCCGCAGGGACACCTCCTACGAGCAGTACTTC. Residues: CASRRDTSYEQYF.

V and J are TRBV30 and TRBJ2-1, with TRBD2 matching over 11 bases. The V gene's germline CDR1 is GTSNPN and CDR2 SVGIG (reference sequence). With V trimmed by 2 bases and J by 7 bases, 4 bases remained unmatched. This CDR3 comprises 14 residues. CDR3 amino acids: CAWSPTSGKNEQFF. For the CDR3, the DNA is TGTGCCTGGAGTCCGACTAGCGGGAAAAATGAGCAGTTCTTC. Based on the CDR3 plus reference TRBV30 and TRBJ2-1, the full variable domain is SQTIHQWPATLVQPVGSPLSLECTVEGTSNPNLYWYRQAAGRGLQLLFYSVGIGQISSEVPQNLSASRPQDRQFILSSKKLLLSDSGFYLCAWSPTSGKNEQFFGPGTRLTVL.

The J gene is TRBJ2-3, the V gene TRBV5-1, with D unclear. V gave up 0 bases and J gave up 1 base, with 9 bases separating them. CDR1 SGHRS and CDR2 YFSETQ come from the germline V gene. This CDR3 contains 15 residues. CDR3 nucleotides: TGCGCCAGCAGCTTGGTGGGCAGCCGCACAGATACGCAGTATTTT. Translating it yields CASSLVGSRTDTQYF. The whole variable domain, filled in from reference TRBV5-1 and TRBJ2-3, reads KAGVTQTPRYLIKTRGQQVTLSCSPISGHRSVSWYQQTPGQGLQFLFEYFSETQRNKGNFPGRFSGRQFSNSRSEMNVSTLELGDSALYLCASSLVGSRTDTQYFGPGTRLTVL.